Below are 9 T cell receptor beta chains sequenced from a single sample in a study of blood T cell repertoires in COVID-19. Sequenced by immunoSEQ multiplex PCR; TCRdb stores in-frame clones only, minus some. Here the sample spans around 340,000 clones, 89% being singletons. The specimen sequenced was peripheral blood. These receptors originate from a woman aged 60-75 years with COVID-19, enrolled during active disease.

This clone was detected once. The chain has TRBV19 and TRBJ2-3; 13 bases map to TRBD2. The V gene's germline CDR1 is LNHDA and CDR2 SQIVND (reference sequence). Losses at the gene ends were 4 bases for V and 0 bases for J; bases not matched to a gene: 7. This CDR3 region has 18 residues. CDR3 sequence: CASSTTSGGPTSTDTQYF. CDR3 nucleotides: TGTGCCAGTAGTACGACTAGCGGGGGGCCAACTAGCACAGATACGCAGTATTTT. The variable domain in full, with the rest retrieved from reference TRBV19 and TRBJ2-3, is DGGITQSPKYLFRKEGQNVTLSCEQNLNHDAMYWYRQDPGQGLRLIYYSQIVNDFQKGDIAEGYSVSREKKESFPLTVTSAQKNPTAFYLCASSTTSGGPTSTDTQYFGPGTRLTVL.

The chain combines TRBV7-7 with TRBJ2-3; 16 bases line up with TRBD2. V shed 9 bases and J 1 base; nucleotides not matched to a gene: 10. Germline V gives CDR1 SSHAT, CDR2 FNYEAQ (reference sequence). The CDR3 runs to 18 residues. CDR3 sequence reads: CARSLGTSGGACTDTQYF. CDR3 DNA sequence: TGTGCCAGGTCCCTAGGGACTAGCGGGGGGGCCTGCACAGATACGCAGTATTTT.

In this sample, this clone turned up once. The chain joins TRBV15 to TRBJ2-4; 10 bases are a match to TRBD1. CDR1 and CDR2 (germline): LNHNV, YYDKDF (reference sequence). The trim removed 8 bases at V and 2 bases at J, leaving 6 bases unmatched. The CDR3 is made up of 15 amino acids. The CDR3 spells CATQDRGLPKNIQYF. CDR3 DNA: TGTGCCACCCAAGACAGGGGGCTACCCAAAAACATTCAGTACTTC.

The V call is TRBV3-1 (or the pseudogene TRBV3-2), the J call TRBJ2-5; 10 bases are a match to TRBD2. The J segment lost 5 bases and the V segment lost 8 bases, leaving 8 bases of the junction unmatched. Germline V gene lookup returns CDR1 LGHDT and CDR2 YNNKEL (reference sequence). The CDR3 is made up of 14 amino acids. This CDR3 is CASLKRGGRETQYF. CDR3 nucleotides: TGTGCCAGCCTTAAGCGGGGGGGCCGGGAGACCCAGTACTTC.

In DNA, the CDR3 is TGCGCCAGCAGCCCCGGACTAGCGGGGGGCCCGTTTGAGACCCAGTACTTC. Its protein product is CASSPGLAGGPFETQYF. V gene TRBV5-1 combines with J gene TRBJ2-5; 14 nucleotides line up with TRBD2. The CDR3 contains 17 residues. V shed 4 bases, J shed 5 bases, and the junction held 10 bases outside the gene matches. CDR1 is SGHRS and CDR2 is YFSETQ in the germline V gene.

This sequence joins TRBV5-4 and TRBJ1-6, with TRBD1 matching over 7 bases. CDR3 length: 15 residues. The trim removed 1 base at V and 7 bases at J, leaving 5 bases unmatched. Germline CDR1 reads SGHNT; CDR2 reads YYREEE (reference sequence). The CDR3 bases are TGTGCCAGCAGCTTGCCGGGACAGAGGAATTCACCCCTCCACTTT. Translating gives CASSLPGQRNSPLHF.

J is TRBJ2-1 and V is TRBV9; 7 nucleotides line up with TRBD2. V lost 0 bases, J lost 9 bases, and 3 bases stayed unmatched. Per the germline V gene, CDR1 is SGDLS and CDR2 is YYNGEE. The CDR3 runs 13 residues. The CDR3 DNA sequence: TGTGCCAGCAGCGTAGAATCGGGGGGTGAGCAGTTCTTC. This sequence encodes CASSVESGGEQFF.

The chain is built from TRBV19 and TRBJ1-4; D might be TRBD1 (6 bases). The CDR3 length is 16 residues. Per the germline V gene, CDR1 is LNHDA and CDR2 is SQIVND (reference sequence). V shed 8 bases and J shed 5 bases, with 21 bases lying between them. The CDR3 DNA is TGTGCCAGTGCCGATACGGGGGGGGCCGGGAATGAAAAACTGTTTTTT. It encodes CASADTGGAGNEKLFF.

The chain joins TRBV5-1 to TRBJ2-2; D might be TRBD1 (5 bases). CDR1 is SGHRS and CDR2 is YFSETQ in the germline V gene. The CDR3 is 15 amino acids. With 1 base removed from V and 0 bases from J, the gap between germline ends came to 7 bases. For the CDR3, the DNA is TGCGCCAGCAGCTTGCCAGGGTCGAACACCGGGGAGCTGTTTTTT. Protein sequence: CASSLPGSNTGELFF.